Following are 5 T cell receptor beta chains from one sample sequenced in a study of blood T cells in healthy people across ages. A second roughly 6 to 12 cycle PCR used barcoded and J-beta primers. TCRdb reanalysed the 5' RACE reads using MiXCR and keeps one entry per CDR3 protein. The sample has over 1.5 million distinct CDR3 sequences, around half seen once. Material for sequencing was blood. Receptor source: a woman in her thirties or forties in good health.

V and J are TRBV9 and TRBJ2-6; 8 nucleotides align to TRBD1. Germline loops: CDR1 SGDLS, CDR2 YYNGEE. This CDR3 has 17 residues. Trimming removed 0 bases from V and 3 bases from J; junction bases left unmatched: 5. This chain's CDR3 is CASSVAQGAGGANVLTF. The CDR3 DNA follows: TGTGCCAGCAGCGTAGCTCAGGGGGCAGGTGGGGCCAACGTCCTGACTTTC. The whole variable domain, filled in from reference TRBV9 and TRBJ2-6, reads DSGVTQTPKHLITATGQRVTLRCSPRSGDLSVYWYQQSLDQGLQFLIQYYNGEERAKGNILERFSAQQFPDLHSELNLSSLELGDSALYFCASSVAQGAGGANVLTFGAGSRLTVL.

The rearrangement joins TRBV6-2 or TRBV6-3 to TRBJ1-5; 8 bases fit TRBD1. V dropped 5 bases and J dropped 7; count of bases not matched to a gene: 10. Per the germline V gene, CDR1 is MNHEY and CDR2 is SVGEGT. The CDR3 has 15 amino acids. Written as DNA, the CDR3 is TGTGCCAGCAGTCCCGGACAGGGTATCGCGCAGCCCCAGCATTTT. The encoded protein is CASSPGQGIAQPQHF.

This clonotype was counted only a few times. The chain uses TRBV20-1 and TRBJ1-6, with D possibly matching TRBD1 (5 bases). This CDR3 has 14 amino acids. V was shortened by 3 bases and J by 7 bases, with 13 bases between the two germline ends. From germline, CDR1 is DFQATT and CDR2 SNEGSKA (reference sequence). The CDR3 region has the DNA TGCAGTGCTAGCGGAGGGACGAAGAATTCACCCCTCCACTTT. Protein: CSASGGTKNSPLHF.

The chain links TRBV24-1 to TRBJ2-5; D possibly uses TRBD1 or TRBD2 (5 bases each). V lost 1 base, J lost 11 bases, and 7 bases lay in between. Germline lookup yields CDR1 KGHDR and CDR2 SFDVKD. The CDR3 extends over 11 amino acids. CDR3 sequence reads: CATSDFREQYF. In nucleotides, the CDR3 is TGTGCCACCAGTGATTTCAGGGAGCAGTACTTC.

This clonotype was counted many times. V and J are TRBV2 and TRBJ2-1, with 12 bases fitting TRBD2. The CDR3 runs 15 residues. V was clipped by 6 bases and J by 5 bases; unmatched bases: 5. CDR1 is SNHLY, CDR2 FYNNEI, per germline. This CDR3 reads CASSVWTSGDNEQFF. The DNA of the CDR3 is TGTGCCAGCAGCGTCTGGACTAGCGGGGACAATGAGCAGTTCTTC.